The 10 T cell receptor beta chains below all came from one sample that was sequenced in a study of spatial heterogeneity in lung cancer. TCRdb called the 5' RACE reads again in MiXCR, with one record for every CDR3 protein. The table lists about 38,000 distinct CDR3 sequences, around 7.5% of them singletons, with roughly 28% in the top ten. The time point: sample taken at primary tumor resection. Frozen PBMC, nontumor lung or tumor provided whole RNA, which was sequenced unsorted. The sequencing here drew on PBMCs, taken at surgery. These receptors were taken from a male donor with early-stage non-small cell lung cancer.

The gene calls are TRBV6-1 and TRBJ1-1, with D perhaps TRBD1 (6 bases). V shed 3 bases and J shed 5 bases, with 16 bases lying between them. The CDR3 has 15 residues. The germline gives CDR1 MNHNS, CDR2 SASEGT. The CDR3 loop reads CASSDHQGYRTEAFF. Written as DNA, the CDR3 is TGTGCCAGCAGTGACCACCAGGGGTATCGGACTGAAGCTTTCTTT.

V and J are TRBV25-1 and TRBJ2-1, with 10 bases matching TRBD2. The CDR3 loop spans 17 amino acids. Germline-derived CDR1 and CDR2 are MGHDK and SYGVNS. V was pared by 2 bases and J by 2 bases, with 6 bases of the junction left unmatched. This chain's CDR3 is CASSETSGTSAYNEQFF. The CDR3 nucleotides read TGTGCCAGCAGTGAAACATCCGGGACTAGCGCCTACAATGAGCAGTTCTTC.

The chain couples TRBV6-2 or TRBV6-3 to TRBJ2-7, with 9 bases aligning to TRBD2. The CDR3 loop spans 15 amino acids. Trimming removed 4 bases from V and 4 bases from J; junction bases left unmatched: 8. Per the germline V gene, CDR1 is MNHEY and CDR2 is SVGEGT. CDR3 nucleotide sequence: TGTGCCAGCAGTTCCCTGCGACTAGCGGTATACGAGCAGTACGTC. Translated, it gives CASSSLRLAVYEQYV.

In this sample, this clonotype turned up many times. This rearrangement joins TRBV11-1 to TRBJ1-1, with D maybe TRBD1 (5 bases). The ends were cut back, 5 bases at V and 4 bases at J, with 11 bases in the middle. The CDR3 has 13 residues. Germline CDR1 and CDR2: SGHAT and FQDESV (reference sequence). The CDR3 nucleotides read TGTGCCAGCAGCCCTGGGGCGATCACTGAAGCTTTCTTT. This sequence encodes CASSPGAITEAFF.

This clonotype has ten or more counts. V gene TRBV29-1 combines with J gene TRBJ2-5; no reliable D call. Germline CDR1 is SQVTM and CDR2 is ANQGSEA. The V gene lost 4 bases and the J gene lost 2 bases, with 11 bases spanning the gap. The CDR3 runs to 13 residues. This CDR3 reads CSVVWVSQETQYF. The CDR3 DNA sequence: TGCAGCGTTGTGTGGGTCAGTCAAGAGACCCAGTACTTC.

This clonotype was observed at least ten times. The CDR3 DNA is TGTGCCAGCAGCCAACCGGGACCGCTAAGGGACATTCAGTACTTC. This encodes CASSQPGPLRDIQYF. J is TRBJ2-4 and V is TRBV3-1; D is tentatively TRBD1 or TRBD2 (5 bases each). CDR3 length: 15 residues. Trimming left V 2 bases short and J 8 bases short, with 16 bases between. Germline V gives CDR1 LGHDT, CDR2 YNNKEL (reference sequence).

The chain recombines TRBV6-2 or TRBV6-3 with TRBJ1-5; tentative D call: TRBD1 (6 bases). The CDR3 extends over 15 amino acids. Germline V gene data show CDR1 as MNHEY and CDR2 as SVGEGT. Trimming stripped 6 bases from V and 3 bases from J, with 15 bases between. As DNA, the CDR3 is TGTGCCAGCAGCTCCCTCGACAGGCTCAATCAGCCCCAGCATTTT. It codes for CASSSLDRLNQPQHF.

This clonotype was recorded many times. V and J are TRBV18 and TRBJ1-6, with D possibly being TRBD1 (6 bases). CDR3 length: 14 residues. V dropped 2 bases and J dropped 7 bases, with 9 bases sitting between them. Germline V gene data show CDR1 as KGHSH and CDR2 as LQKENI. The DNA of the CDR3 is TGTGCCAGCTCACCAACAGGGAGGAATTCACCCCTCCACTTT. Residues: CASSPTGRNSPLHF.

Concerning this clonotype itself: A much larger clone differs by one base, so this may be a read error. In DNA, the CDR3 is TGTGCCACCAGTGATGTCGGGACAAAAACCTACAATGAGCAGTTCTTC. Its protein is CATSDVGTKTYNEQFF. The chain is built from TRBV24-1 and TRBJ2-1; a possible D gene is TRBD1 (6 bases). Germline CDR1 reads KGHDR; CDR2 reads SFDVKD. V was clipped by 3 bases and J by 2 bases, with 13 bases between them. The CDR3 has 16 amino acids.

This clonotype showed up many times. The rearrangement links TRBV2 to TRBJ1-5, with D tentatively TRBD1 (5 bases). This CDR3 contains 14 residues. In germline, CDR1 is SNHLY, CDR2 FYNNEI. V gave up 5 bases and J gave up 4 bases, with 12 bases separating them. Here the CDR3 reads CASSTRQGNQPQHF. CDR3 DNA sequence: TGTGCCAGCAGTACACGTCAGGGAAATCAGCCCCAGCATTTT.